The clone carrying this TCR beta chain was found once. Per the authors' pipeline: Reference gene primer amplification in the assay estimated nucleated cell counts. Produced via immunoSEQ multiplex PCR; TCRdb's table is partial and in-frame only. D and trimming come from the DNA, and the V and J calls and clone size come from that table. This table has around 65,000 clones, approximately 80% appearing once. The data derive from a study of blood T cell repertoires in COVID-19. The CDR3 contains 15 residues. Germline values: CDR1 MNHEY, CDR2 SVGAGI. V was cut by 0 bases and J by 4 bases, with 12 bases left in between.

The chain combines TRBV6-5 with TRBJ2-5, with D perhaps TRBD2 (6 bases). Sequenced material: peripheral blood. The receptor's source is a woman aged 45 to 65 with active or convalescent COVID-19. The CDR3 region has the DNA TGTGCCAGCAGTTACTCGACTAGGTCACGAGAGACCCAGTACTTC. As protein: CASSYSTRSRETQYF.